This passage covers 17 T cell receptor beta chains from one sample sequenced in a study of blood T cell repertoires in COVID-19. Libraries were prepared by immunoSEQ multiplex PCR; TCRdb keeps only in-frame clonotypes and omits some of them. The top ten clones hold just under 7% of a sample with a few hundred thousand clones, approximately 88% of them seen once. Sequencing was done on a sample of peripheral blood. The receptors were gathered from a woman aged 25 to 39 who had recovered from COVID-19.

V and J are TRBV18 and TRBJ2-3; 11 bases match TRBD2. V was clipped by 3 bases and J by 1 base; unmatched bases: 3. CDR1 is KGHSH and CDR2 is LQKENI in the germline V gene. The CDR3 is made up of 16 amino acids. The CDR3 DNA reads TGTGCCAGCTCACCGCCACTAGCGGGGGGCACAGATACGCAGTATTTT. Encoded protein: CASSPPLAGGTDTQYF.

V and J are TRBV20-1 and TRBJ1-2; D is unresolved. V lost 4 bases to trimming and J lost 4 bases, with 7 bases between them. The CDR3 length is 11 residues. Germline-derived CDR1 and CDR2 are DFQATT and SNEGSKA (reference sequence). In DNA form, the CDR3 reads TGCAGTGCTAAGGAGTCCTATGGCTACACCTTC. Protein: CSAKESYGYTF.

The CDR3 DNA sequence: TGTGCCAGCAGCCAAGACACTAGCGGGGGACTTGAAGAGACCCAGTACTTC. Residues: CASSQDTSGGLEETQYF. V is TRBV4-2 and J is TRBJ2-5; 11 bases match TRBD2. The CDR3 extends over 17 amino acids. V lost 0 bases to trimming and J lost 3 bases; unmatched junction nucleotides: 6. Germline CDR1 reads LGHNA; CDR2 reads YNFKEQ.

CDR3: CASSVESWAGLAGGLAKNIQYF. CDR3 nucleotides: TGTGCCAGCAGCGTAGAAAGTTGGGCCGGACTAGCGGGGGGACTAGCCAAAAACATTCAGTACTTC. The V gene is TRBV9, the J gene TRBJ2-4; 14 positions agree with TRBD2. The CDR3 totals 22 residues. The ends lost 0 bases at V and 0 bases at J; junction bases unmatched: 14. Germline CDR1 SGDLS, CDR2 YYNGEE.

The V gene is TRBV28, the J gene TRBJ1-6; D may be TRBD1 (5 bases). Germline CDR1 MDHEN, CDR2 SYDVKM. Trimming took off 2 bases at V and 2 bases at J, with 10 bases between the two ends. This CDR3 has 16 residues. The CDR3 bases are TGTGCCAGCAGTTTACCAGGGTTGACCTATAATTCACCCCTCCACTTT. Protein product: CASSLPGLTYNSPLHF.

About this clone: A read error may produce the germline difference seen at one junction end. CDR3 in DNA: TGTGCCAGCAGATTATCCGGCTCCTATAATTCACCCCTCCACTTT. This sequence encodes CASRLSGSYNSPLHF. J is TRBJ1-6 and V is TRBV27; D is unclear. Looked up from germline, CDR1 is MNHEY and CDR2 is SMNVEV (reference sequence). The CDR3 consists of 15 residues.

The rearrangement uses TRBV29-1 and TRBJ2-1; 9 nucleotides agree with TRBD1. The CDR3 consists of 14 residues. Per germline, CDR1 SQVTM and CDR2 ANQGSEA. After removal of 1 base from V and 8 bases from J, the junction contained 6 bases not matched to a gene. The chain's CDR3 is CSVEGTGGIDEQFF. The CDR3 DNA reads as TGCAGCGTTGAAGGTACAGGGGGCATCGATGAGCAGTTCTTC.

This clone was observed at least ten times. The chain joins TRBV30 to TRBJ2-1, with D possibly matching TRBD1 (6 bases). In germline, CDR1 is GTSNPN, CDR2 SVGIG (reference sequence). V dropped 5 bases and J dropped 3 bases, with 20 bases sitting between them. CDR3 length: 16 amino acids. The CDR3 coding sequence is TGTGCCTGGGTCCCCTTTGTGGGGGCGAACTACAATGAGCAGTTCTTC. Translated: CAWVPFVGANYNEQFF. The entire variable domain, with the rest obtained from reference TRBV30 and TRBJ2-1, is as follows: SQTIHQWPATLVQPVGSPLSLECTVEGTSNPNLYWYRQAAGRGLQLLFYSVGIGQISSEVPQNLSASRPQDRQFILSSKKLLLSDSGFYLCAWVPFVGANYNEQFFGPGTRLTVL.

The CDR3 region is CASSYRDYGYTF. The CDR3 DNA is TGTGCCAGCAGTTACAGGGACTATGGCTACACCTTC. This sequence joins TRBV12-3 or TRBV12-4 and TRBJ1-2; possible D gene TRBD1, 6 bases. The CDR3 totals 12 residues. Trimming removed 4 bases from V and 3 bases from J, with 6 bases in between.

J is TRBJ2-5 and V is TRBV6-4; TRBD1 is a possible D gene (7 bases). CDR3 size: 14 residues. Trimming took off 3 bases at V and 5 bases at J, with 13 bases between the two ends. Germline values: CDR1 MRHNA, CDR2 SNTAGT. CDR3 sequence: CASSERQGGETQYF. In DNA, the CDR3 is TGTGCCAGCAGTGAAAGACAGGGAGGCGAGACCCAGTACTTC.

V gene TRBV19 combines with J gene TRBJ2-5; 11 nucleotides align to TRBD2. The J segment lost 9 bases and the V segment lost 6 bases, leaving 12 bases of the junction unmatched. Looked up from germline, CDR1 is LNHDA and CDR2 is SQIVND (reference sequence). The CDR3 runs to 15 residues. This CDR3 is CASSRLAGQTGAQYF. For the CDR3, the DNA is TGTGCCAGTAGCCGACTAGCGGGGCAAACGGGGGCCCAGTACTTC.

CDR3 nucleotide sequence: TGCGCCAGCAGCGCAACTCACGGGACAGGGAACATTCAGTACTTC. Protein: CASSATHGTGNIQYF. The chain uses TRBV5-1 and TRBJ2-4, with TRBD1 matching 9 bases. The CDR3 totals 15 residues. V gave up 4 bases and J gave up 7 bases; unmatched junction bases: 9. The germline V gene encodes CDR1 SGHRS and CDR2 YFSETQ.

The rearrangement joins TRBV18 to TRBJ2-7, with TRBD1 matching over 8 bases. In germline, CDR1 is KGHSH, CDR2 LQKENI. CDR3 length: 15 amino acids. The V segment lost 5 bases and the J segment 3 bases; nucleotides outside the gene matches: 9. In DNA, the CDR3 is TGTGCCAGCTCAGCGATCAGGGGGCTTGACTACGAGCAGTACTTC. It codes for CASSAIRGLDYEQYF.

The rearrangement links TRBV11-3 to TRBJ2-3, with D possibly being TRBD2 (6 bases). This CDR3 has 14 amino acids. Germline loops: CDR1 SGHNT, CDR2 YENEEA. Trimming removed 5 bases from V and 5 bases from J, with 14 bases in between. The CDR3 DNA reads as TGTGCCAGCAGCCCAACCTCGCGGGGAGATACGCAGTATTTT. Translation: CASSPTSRGDTQYF.

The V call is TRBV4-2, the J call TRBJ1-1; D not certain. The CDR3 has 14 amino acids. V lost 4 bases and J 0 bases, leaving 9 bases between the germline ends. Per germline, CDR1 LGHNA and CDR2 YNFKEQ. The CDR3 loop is CASSPEVMNTEAFF. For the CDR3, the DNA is TGTGCCAGCAGCCCTGAGGTAATGAACACTGAAGCTTTCTTT.

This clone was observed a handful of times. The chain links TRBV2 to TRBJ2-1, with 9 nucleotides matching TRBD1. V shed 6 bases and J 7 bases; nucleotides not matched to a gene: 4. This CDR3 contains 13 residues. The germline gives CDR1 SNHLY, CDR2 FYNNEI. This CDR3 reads CASSLQGANEQFF. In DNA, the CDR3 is TGTGCCAGCAGCTTACAGGGGGCAAATGAGCAGTTCTTC.

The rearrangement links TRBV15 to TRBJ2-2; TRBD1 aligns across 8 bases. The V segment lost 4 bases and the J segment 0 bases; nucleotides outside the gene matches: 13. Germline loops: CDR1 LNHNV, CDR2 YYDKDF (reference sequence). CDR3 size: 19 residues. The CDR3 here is CATSNRWQGAGANTGELFF. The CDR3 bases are TGTGCCACCAGCAATCGGTGGCAGGGGGCGGGTGCGAACACCGGGGAGCTGTTTTTT.